What follows are 4 T cell receptor beta chains derived from one specimen sequenced in a study of Tregs in tolerant kidney transplant recipients. TCRdb's table, derived via immunoSEQ multiplex PCR, lists solely in-frame clones and lacks some. This table holds under 100,000 clones, over 85% found once. Sequenced sample: CD8+ T cells from blood. Receptors originate from a human donor in good health.

In its sample, this clone was seen once. The chain employs TRBV29-1 and TRBJ2-2; 11 positions agree with TRBD2. The V and J ends lost 4 bases and 4 bases, in that order; junction bases with no gene match: 5. CDR3 length equals 15 residues. The germline CDR1 and CDR2 sequences are SQVTM and ANQGSEA. DNA for the CDR3: TGCAGCGTTGCCTTCACTAGCGGGAGCACCGGGGAGCTGTTTTTT. Encoded protein: CSVAFTSGSTGELFF.

This clone has more than one count but fewer than ten. V and J are TRBV27 and TRBJ2-3; TRBD1 or TRBD2 may be the D gene (5 bases each). The germline CDR1 and CDR2 sequences are MNHEY and SMNVEV (reference sequence). Trimming took 3 bases from V and 3 from J, leaving 13 bases between them. The CDR3 is 15 residues long. The CDR3 coding sequence is TGTGCCAGCAGTTTGGGGGTCGTCCAAACAGATACGCAGTATTTT. This encodes CASSLGVVQTDTQYF.

This clone has more than one count but fewer than ten. The chain links TRBV27 to TRBJ2-2; D may match TRBD1 or TRBD2 (6 bases each). Germline V lookup: CDR1 MNHEY, CDR2 SMNVEV (reference sequence). The CDR3 is 16 residues long. V dropped 4 bases and J dropped 0 bases, with 12 bases sitting between them. CDR3 sequence (DNA): TGTGCCAGCAGTTCCGAGGGGGGAGCGAACACCGGGGAGCTGTTTTTT. The encoded protein is CASSSEGGANTGELFF.

The chain uses TRBV7-9 and TRBJ2-3, with D unclear. The CDR3 contains 12 residues. Trimming left V 2 bases short and J 6 bases short, with 6 bases between. CDR1 and CDR2 (germline): SEHNR, FQNEAQ (reference sequence). The CDR3 spells CASSLLRDTQYF. CDR3 nucleotides: TGTGCCAGCAGCTTACTCCGGGATACGCAGTATTTT.